A selection of T cell receptor beta chains follows, all from one sample in a study of blood T cell repertoires in COVID-19. Data came from immunoSEQ multiplex PCR; TCRdb stores just in-frame clones and leaves some out. The sample lists some 130,000 clones; roughly 83% were seen once. Sequencing used peripheral blood. These receptors all come from a woman of 80 years or more with acute or convalescent COVID-19. Both conserved end residues are part of each CDR3. Fields, in order: CDR3 DNA, CDR3 protein, V gene, J gene, D gene, clone size. The D gene is left open where the match is weak. The size entry is marked missing in some rows and otherwise reads once, few, many or a size class.

TGCGCCAGCAGCTCGATTCCGGGACAGGGCTATGGCTACACCTTC	CASSSIPGQGYGYTF	TRBV5-1	TRBJ1-2	TRBD1	NA
TGCGCCAGCAGTTTAACCTGGACTAGCGGGAGATTGACAGATACGCAGTATTTT	CASSLTWTSGRLTDTQYF	TRBV4-3	TRBJ2-3	TRBD2	NA
TGTGCCAGCAGCTTAGCGTGGGGGGTGAAAAATGAGCAGTTCTTC	CASSLAWGVKNEQFF	TRBV7-2	TRBJ2-1	NA	NA
TGCGCCAGCAGTTTGGACAGGGGGCACGGCTACACCTTC	CASSLDRGHGYTF	TRBV5-1	TRBJ1-2	TRBD1	NA
TGCAGTGCCGCCAGTGGTGAAAAACTGTTTTTT	CSAASGEKLFF	TRBV20-1	TRBJ1-4	NA	NA
TGTGCCAGCAGCTCGGTGTACCACTCCTACGAGCAGTACTTC	CASSSVYHSYEQYF	TRBV11-2	TRBJ2-7	NA	NA
TGTGCCAGCTCACAGGGGGCGAGCACAGATACGCAGTATTTT	CASSQGASTDTQYF	TRBV18	TRBJ2-3	TRBD1	NA
TGCGCCAGCAGCTCCAAGGACAGTTATCTCTACAATGAGCAGTTCTTC	CASSSKDSYLYNEQFF	TRBV5-1	TRBJ2-1	NA	NA
TGTGCCAGCAGATCGGGACAGCGAAGCAATCAGCCCCAGCATTTT	CASRSGQRSNQPQHF	TRBV6-5	TRBJ1-5	TRBD1	NA
TGTGCCAGCAGCCGACAGGGCCCCTACGAGCAGTACTTC	CASSRQGPYEQYF	TRBV5-4	TRBJ2-7	TRBD1	few
TGTGCCAGCAGCTTGTCAACGGGAACCGCGAATGAGCAGTTCTTC	CASSLSTGTANEQFF	TRBV7-2	TRBJ2-1	NA	NA
TGTGCCAGTAGTATAGGCCCAGGAACGAGCTCTGGAAACACCATATATTTT	CASSIGPGTSSGNTIYF	TRBV19	TRBJ1-3	NA	NA
TGTGCCAGCTCACCACGCGGGCGCGCAGATAATCAGCCCCAGCATTTT	CASSPRGRADNQPQHF	TRBV18	TRBJ1-5	NA	few
TGTGCCAGCAGCTTGTTGAGCCTGAATACGCAGTATTTT	CASSLLSLNTQYF	TRBV5-6	TRBJ2-3	NA	NA
TGTGCCAGTAGTATCGCCCCAGTAGGAGGCGGTGGCTACACCTTC	CASSIAPVGGGGYTF	TRBV19	TRBJ1-2	NA	many
TGTGCCAGCAGCCAAAGACAGGGGCTAAACACCGGGGAGCTGTTTTTT	CASSQRQGLNTGELFF	TRBV7-9	TRBJ2-2	TRBD1	NA
TGTGCCTGGAGACTAGCGGGAGGGGGTGAGCAGTTCTTC	CAWRLAGGGEQFF	TRBV30	TRBJ2-1	TRBD2	NA
TGTGCCAGCAGCTCATGGGACAGGGGCGTCTACACCTTC	CASSSWDRGVYTF	TRBV5-6	TRBJ1-2	TRBD1	NA
TGTGCCAGCAGCCTAGCTCGGGGGGCGCCGGTAGAGACCCAGTACTTC	CASSLARGAPVETQYF	TRBV11-2	TRBJ2-5	NA	NA
TGTGCCAGTAGCCCCCCCGTTCAGGGTATCATTAATCAGCCCCAGCATTTT	CASSPPVQGIINQPQHF	TRBV19	TRBJ1-5	NA	NA
TGTGCCAGCGCGAGCGGGGTTGAGCAGTACTTC	CASASGVEQYF	TRBV11-2	TRBJ2-7	TRBD2	NA
TGCGCCAGTGGACAGGGAGATCAGCCCCAGCATTTT	CASGQGDQPQHF	TRBV10-1	TRBJ1-5	TRBD1	once
TGTGCCAGCAGCTTCGGGCAGGGGAATACTGAAGCTTTCTTT	CASSFGQGNTEAFF	TRBV7-9	TRBJ1-1	NA	NA
TGTGCCAGCAGTTTAGTAGCTGACGAGCAGTACTTC	CASSLVADEQYF	TRBV12-3/TRBV12-4	TRBJ2-7	NA	NA
TGTGCCAGCAGCTTAGGCAACAGGGCAGACAACACTGAAGCTTTCTTT	CASSLGNRADNTEAFF	TRBV11-2	TRBJ1-1	NA	NA
TGTGCCAGCAGCTTAGAGGGACCGATAGTACTAGCGGGAGACTCCTACGAGCAGTACTTC	CASSLEGPIVLAGDSYEQYF	TRBV11-2	TRBJ2-7	TRBD2	once
TGTGCCAGCTTCCGGTTAACGCAAAGCTCCTACAATGAGCAGTTCTTC	CASFRLTQSSYNEQFF	TRBV18	TRBJ2-1	NA	few
TGTGCCAGCAGTGAAAGTAGCGGGGGGCCGGATACGCAGTATTTT	CASSESSGGPDTQYF	TRBV6-1	TRBJ2-3	TRBD2	NA
TGTGCCAGCTCACCCAGGACTAGCGGGAGGGCCGCGGATACGCAGTATTTT	CASSPRTSGRAADTQYF	TRBV18	TRBJ2-3	TRBD2	NA
TGTGCCAGCAGTTACGGGCAGACGAGCTCCTACGAGCAGTACTTC	CASSYGQTSSYEQYF	TRBV6-6	TRBJ2-7	NA	once
TGCAGTGCCTTTTTGAACACTGAAGCTTTCTTT	CSAFLNTEAFF	TRBV20-1	TRBJ1-1	NA	NA
TGTGCCAGCAGCTCCGGAGACGGACAGGGGTGGTACGAGCAGTACTTC	CASSSGDGQGWYEQYF	TRBV7-2	TRBJ2-7	TRBD1	NA
TGTGCCACCAGTGATTTGCAGGGCAGGGAGGGGGAGACCCAGTACTTC	CATSDLQGREGETQYF	TRBV24-1	TRBJ2-5	TRBD2	NA
TGTGCCTGGAGTGGCCGCGGGACGGCGAACACTGAAGCTTTCTTT	CAWSGRGTANTEAFF	TRBV30	TRBJ1-1	NA	NA
TGTGCCAGCAGCTTTACAGGGAGCACTGAAGCTTTCTTT	CASSFTGSTEAFF	TRBV9	TRBJ1-1	NA	NA
TGTGCCAGCTCACCAAGGACAGGGGGCGGAAGCACCGGGGAGCTGTTTTTT	CASSPRTGGGSTGELFF	TRBV18	TRBJ2-2	TRBD1	few
TGCGCCAGCAGCCGGGCGAGAGAGGGTTCACCCCTCCACTTT	CASSRAREGSPLHF	TRBV5-1	TRBJ1-6	NA	NA
TGTGCCAGCAGTATAAGGGGGCGGGACGAAGCTTTCTTT	CASSIRGRDEAFF	TRBV9	TRBJ1-1	TRBD1	NA
TGTGCCAGCAGGGAACAGGGGGATGGAGACATTCAGTACTTC	CASREQGDGDIQYF	TRBV2	TRBJ2-4	TRBD1	NA
TGTGCCAGCAGCTTGCTCCGACTAGCGGGGGGCACAGATACGCAGTATTTT	CASSLLRLAGGTDTQYF	TRBV5-4	TRBJ2-3	TRBD2	once
TGTGCCAGGGCGGGGGGTTCCCGCACAGATACGCAGTATTTT	CARAGGSRTDTQYF	TRBV7-2	TRBJ2-3	TRBD2	NA
TGTGCCAGCAGTTTGGAGGTGGGGGGCAATGAGCAGTTCTTC	CASSLEVGGNEQFF	TRBV27	TRBJ2-1	NA	NA
TGTGCCAGCAGCTTAGGGGTCGACCGACTCACAGATACGCAGTATTTT	CASSLGVDRLTDTQYF	TRBV11-3	TRBJ2-3	NA	once
TGTGCCACCAGCTCCCAACAGCCCCGGGACAGGGGGTATGGCTACACCTTC	CATSSQQPRDRGYGYTF	TRBV15	TRBJ1-2	TRBD1	NA
TGCGCCAGCTGCCGGACAGGGGGTAATGAAAAACTGTTTTTT	CASCRTGGNEKLFF	TRBV4-1	TRBJ1-4	TRBD1	once
TGCGCCAGCAGCTTGGGAGGGGAGCAGTTCTTC	CASSLGGEQFF	TRBV5-1	TRBJ2-1	NA	NA
TGTGCCAGCAGTTACGGGGGGTACGGTGAGCAGTTCTTC	CASSYGGYGEQFF	TRBV6-6	TRBJ2-1	NA	NA
TGTGCCAGCAGCTCCTGGACAGGGGACGAGACCCAGTACTTC	CASSSWTGDETQYF	TRBV7-2	TRBJ2-5	TRBD1	NA
TGCGCCAGCAGTCTGGATGGGACAGCAAACTATGGCTACACCTTC	CASSLDGTANYGYTF	TRBV5-1	TRBJ1-2	TRBD1	NA
TGTGCCAGCAGTTTACACCTAGCGGGAGTAGGCGAGCAGTACTTC	CASSLHLAGVGEQYF	TRBV28	TRBJ2-7	TRBD2	NA
TGCGCCAGCAGCCAACCTGGAGCTTACAATGAGCAGTTCTTC	CASSQPGAYNEQFF	TRBV4-1	TRBJ2-1	NA	NA
TGCGCCAGCAGCGAGACAGGGTGGAGAGGGACCGGGGAGCTGTTTTTT	CASSETGWRGTGELFF	TRBV10-1	TRBJ2-2	TRBD1	NA